This T cell receptor (beta chain) was sequenced for a study of blood T cell repertoires in COVID-19. In the study overall: T cells, B-cell-depleted T cells, or PBMCs supplied cDNA or gDNA.

Clones were read by immunoSEQ multiplex PCR, and TCRdb kept only the in-frame ones, dropping some. The data contain under 100,000 clones, roughly four fifths of them singletons. Sequencing was carried out using peripheral blood. The receptor was isolated from a man in his 60s with acute or convalescent COVID-19.

CDR3 protein: CASRQGRNAYGYTF. The CDR3, as DNA: TGTGCCAGCAGGCAGGGAAGAAACGCCTATGGCTACACCTTC. J is TRBJ1-2 and V is TRBV6-5; D is possibly TRBD1 (5 bases). Trimming stripped 6 bases from V and 4 bases from J, with 15 bases between. The germline V gene has CDR1 MNHEY and CDR2 SVGAGI. The length of the CDR3 is 14 residues.